The source of this T cell receptor beta chain is a study of T-cell memory formation after mild COVID-19. Study-wide findings and caveats: CD4+ contracting clones lay mainly in CM and EM, CD8+ ones in EMRA.

TCRdb passed the 5' RACE reads through MiXCR, listing each CDR3 protein once. The sample has fewer than 450,000 distinct CDR3 sequences; roughly 20% are singletons. As to this clonotype: The antigen remains undetermined.

Material for sequencing was PBMCs or a T cell subset sorted from them (not recorded which). The TCR comes from an adult woman who had mild COVID-19 (a few samples of this study predate the infection). Cell type and time point are not known.

The chain's CDR3 is CASSLGGGPPDTQYF. The DNA for the CDR3 is TGCGCCAGCAGCCTCGGCGGGGGTCCGCCAGATACGCAGTATTTT. The chain carries TRBV5-1 and TRBJ2-3; 7 positions agree with TRBD2. J gave up 4 bases and V 4 bases, and 9 bases lay outside the gene matches. Germline V lookup: CDR1 SGHRS, CDR2 YFSETQ. This CDR3 spans 15 amino acids.